The clone carrying this TCR beta chain appeared a few times. The antigen remains unidentified. Treatment in this sample: some 19 received Ad26.COV2.S at low or high dose, single or two shots; several received placebo; per-sample allocation not given. After the first vaccine or placebo injection, samples were drawn on day 63. This CDR3 is built from 16 residues. Germline lookup yields CDR1 LNHNV and CDR2 YYDKDF (reference sequence). Trimming stripped 0 bases from V and 6 bases from J, with 15 bases between. This record comes from a study of Ad26.COV2.S vaccination and SARS-CoV-2 variants. Study-wide findings and caveats: From the TCR breadth and depth analyses, total T cell responses may have been underestimated.

Produced via immunoSEQ multiplex PCR; TCRdb's table is partial and in-frame only. Here the sample spans about 280,000 clones, 87% being singletons. This receptor was identified in a person aged 18 to 59 who received the Ad26.COV2.S COVID-19 vaccine or a placebo. The specimen was peripheral blood, collected in a trial of Ad26.COV2.S vaccine versus placebo. V gene TRBV15 combines with J gene TRBJ1-5; D is uncertain. The CDR3 reads CATSRDGGNHRQPQHF. The DNA for the CDR3 is TGTGCCACCAGCAGAGATGGCGGGAACCACCGTCAGCCCCAGCATTTT.